These 9 T cell receptor beta chains were all obtained from the same sample, sequenced in a study of OX40 agonist ivuxolimab in advanced cancers. Assay: immunoSEQ multiplex PCR; the TCRdb copy retains only in-frame clones and omits some. Among 61,000 or so clones, more than 85% were seen once, and the ten largest hold 0.95% to 1.5%. Sequencing used CD4+ or CD8+ T cells sorted from blood, obtained in a trial of the OX40 agonist ivuxolimab. These receptors all stem from an adult with an advanced solid tumor such as melanoma, head and neck, liver or kidney cancer.

In DNA, the CDR3 is TGTGCCAGCAGTCCCGGGGACGTTAACTACGAGCAGTACTTC. This codes for CASSPGDVNYEQYF. The gene calls are TRBV6-1 and TRBJ2-7; TRBD1 or TRBD2 may be the D gene (5 bases each). V was shortened by 5 bases and J by 3 bases, with 14 bases between the two germline ends. The CDR3 has 14 amino acids. Germline lookup yields CDR1 MNHNS and CDR2 SASEGT.

The chain joins TRBV15 to TRBJ1-1; D is ambiguous. V was pared by 0 bases and J by 3 bases, with 17 bases between. The CDR3 spans 17 residues. Germline assignment: CDR1 LNHNV and CDR2 YYDKDF (reference sequence). CDR3 sequence: CATSRDSTLSGDTEAFF. The CDR3 bases are TGTGCCACCAGCAGAGATTCGACCCTGAGTGGGGACACTGAAGCTTTCTTT.

Only one count was recorded for this clone. V is TRBV5-1 and J is TRBJ1-3; D might be TRBD1 (5 bases). Germline V gene sequence: CDR1 SGHRS, CDR2 YFSETQ. This CDR3 region has 15 residues. V lost 0 bases and J 2 bases, leaving 9 bases between the germline ends. The CDR3 nucleotides read TGCGCCAGCAGCTTGGGAGGGGCGACTGGAAACACCATATATTTT. This sequence encodes CASSLGGATGNTIYF.

The rearrangement links TRBV7-9 to TRBJ2-7; D is perhaps TRBD1 (6 bases). This CDR3 is built from 14 residues. The V end lost 6 bases, the J end lost 2 bases, and 14 bases lay between the germline ends. The germline CDR1 and CDR2 sequences are SEHNR and FQNEAQ (reference sequence). CDR3 sequence reads: CASRTGTSPYEQYF. The CDR3 DNA is TGTGCCAGCAGAACCGGGACATCCCCCTACGAGCAGTACTTC.

The V and J genes are TRBV5-6 and TRBJ2-3; 15 positions agree with TRBD2. V was pared by 1 base and J by 5 bases, with 8 bases of the junction left unmatched. This CDR3 has 18 amino acids. Germline loops: CDR1 SGHDT, CDR2 YYEEEE. The CDR3 coding sequence is TGTGCCAGCAGCTTGCCCGGACTAGCGGGGGGGCGAGTAGATACGCAGTATTTT. Its translation: CASSLPGLAGGRVDTQYF. The whole variable domain, filled in from reference TRBV5-6 and TRBJ2-3, reads DAGVTQSPTHLIKTRGQQVTLRCSPKSGHDTVSWYQQALGQGPQFIFQYYEEEERQRGNFPDRFSGHQFPNYSSELNVNALLLGDSALYLCASSLPGLAGGRVDTQYFGPGTRLTVL.

This chain links TRBV5-6 with TRBJ1-4, with 9 bases fitting TRBD1. The CDR3 length is 15 residues. CDR1 SGHDT and CDR2 YYEEEE come from the germline V gene. J lost 5 bases, V lost 6 bases, and 8 bases had no gene match. In nucleotides, the CDR3 is TGTGCCAGCAACTTTGAAGGGACAGGGAATGAAAAACTGTTTTTT. This translates into CASNFEGTGNEKLFF.

The V gene is TRBV5-1, the J gene TRBJ1-1; D is unresolved. Trimming cost V 3 bases and J 3 bases, with 9 bases left between them. Germline V gives CDR1 SGHRS, CDR2 YFSETQ. The CDR3 totals 13 residues. CDR3 in DNA: TGCGCCAGCAGCTCGGTAGTTGACACTGAAGCTTTCTTT. Translated, it gives CASSSVVDTEAFF. The whole variable domain, remainder taken from reference TRBV5-1 and TRBJ1-1, is KAGVTQTPRYLIKTRGQQVTLSCSPISGHRSVSWYQQTPGQGLQFLFEYFSETQRNKGNFPGRFSGRQFSNSRSEMNVSTLELGDSALYLCASSSVVDTEAFFGQGTRLTVV.

V usage is TRBV29-1 and J usage is TRBJ2-7, with no clear D. With 0 bases removed from V and 7 bases from J, the gap between germline ends came to 10 bases. This CDR3 spans 12 amino acids. Germline CDR1 reads SQVTM; CDR2 reads ANQGSEA. The CDR3 bases are TGCAGCGTTGAAGACTTAGGTGGAGAGCAGTACTTC. Amino acids: CSVEDLGGEQYF.

The chain links TRBV7-6 to TRBJ2-7, with a weak D call TRBD1 (6 bases). The CDR3 spans 15 residues. Germline loops: CDR1 SGHVS, CDR2 FNYEAQ. V was pared by 5 bases and J by 4 bases, with 18 bases between. The CDR3 reads CASSHPGQRAYEQYF. DNA of the CDR3: TGTGCCAGCAGCCACCCGGGACAAAGGGCGTACGAGCAGTACTTC. Supplemented by reference TRBV7-6 and TRBJ2-7, the full variable domain reads GAGVSQSPRYKVTKRGQDVALRCDPISGHVSLYWYRQALGQGPEFLTYFNYEAQQDKSGLPNDRFSAERPEGSISTLTIQRTEQRDSAMYRCASSHPGQRAYEQYFGPGTRLTVT.